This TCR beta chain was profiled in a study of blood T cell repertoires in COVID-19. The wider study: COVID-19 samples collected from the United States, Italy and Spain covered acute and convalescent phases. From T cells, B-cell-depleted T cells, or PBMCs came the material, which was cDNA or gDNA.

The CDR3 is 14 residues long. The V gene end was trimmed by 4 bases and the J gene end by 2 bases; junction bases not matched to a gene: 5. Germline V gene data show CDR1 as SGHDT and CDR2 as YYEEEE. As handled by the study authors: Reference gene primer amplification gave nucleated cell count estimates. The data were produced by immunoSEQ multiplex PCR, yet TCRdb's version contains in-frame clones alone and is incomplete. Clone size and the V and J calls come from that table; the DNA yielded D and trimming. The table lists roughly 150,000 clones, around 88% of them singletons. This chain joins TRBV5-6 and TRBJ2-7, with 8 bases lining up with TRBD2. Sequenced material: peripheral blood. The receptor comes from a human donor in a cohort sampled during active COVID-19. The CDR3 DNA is TGTGCCAGCAGCGCGGGACTAGGGGCCTACGAGCAGTACTTC. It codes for CASSAGLGAYEQYF.